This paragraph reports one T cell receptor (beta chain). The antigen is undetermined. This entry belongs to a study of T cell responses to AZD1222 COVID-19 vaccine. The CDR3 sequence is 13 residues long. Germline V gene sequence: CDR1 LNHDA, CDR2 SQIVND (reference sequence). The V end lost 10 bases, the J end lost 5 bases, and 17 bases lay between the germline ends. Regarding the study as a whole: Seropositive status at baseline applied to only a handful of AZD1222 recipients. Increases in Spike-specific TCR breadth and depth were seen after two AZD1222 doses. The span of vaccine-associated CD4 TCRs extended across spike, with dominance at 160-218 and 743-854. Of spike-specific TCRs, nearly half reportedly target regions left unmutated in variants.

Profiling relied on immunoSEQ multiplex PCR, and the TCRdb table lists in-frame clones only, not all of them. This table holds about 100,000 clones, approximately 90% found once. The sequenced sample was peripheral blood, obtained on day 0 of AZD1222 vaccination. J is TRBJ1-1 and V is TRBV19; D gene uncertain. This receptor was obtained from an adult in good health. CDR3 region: CATMRAFATEAFF. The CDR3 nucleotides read TGTGCCACTATGAGGGCATTTGCGACTGAAGCTTTCTTT.